This T cell receptor beta chain came from a study of cytomegalovirus exposure and HLA in healthy donors. CDR3 size: 15 residues. The germline V and J ends were trimmed by 0 bases and 7 bases, with 16 bases remaining between them. The germline CDR1 and CDR2 sequences are SGDLS and YYNGEE. As concerns this clone: As yet, its antigen is unknown. This CDR3 is also generated by other DNA sequences in the sample.

Findings and limits, study-wide: A likely sequencing artifact accounted for one observed cluster of highly shared sequence variants. A reported reduction in N-insertions relative to the approximately 640-donor mean was seen in an Asian-associated ancestry cluster in a later analysis. Among immune exposure information, only CMV serostatus was available. Prior analysis indicated that the majority of TCR beta V segments exhibited productivity approximately 90% or approximately 30% of the time.

The PCR made use of 60 Vbeta and 13 Jbeta primers. Assay used: immunoSEQ multiplex PCR; TCRdb lists only in-frame clones, some missing. The repertoire holds 100,000 or so clones, with more than 55% as singletons. Sequencing was performed on PBMCs. V is TRBV9 and J is TRBJ1-2; unclear D gene. The receptor's source is a woman in her thirties in good health and CMV-seropositive. The CDR3 loop reads CASSVGGRSVSGYTF. The CDR3 nucleotides read TGTGCCAGCAGCGTAGGCGGGAGATCGGTGAGTGGCTACACCTTC.